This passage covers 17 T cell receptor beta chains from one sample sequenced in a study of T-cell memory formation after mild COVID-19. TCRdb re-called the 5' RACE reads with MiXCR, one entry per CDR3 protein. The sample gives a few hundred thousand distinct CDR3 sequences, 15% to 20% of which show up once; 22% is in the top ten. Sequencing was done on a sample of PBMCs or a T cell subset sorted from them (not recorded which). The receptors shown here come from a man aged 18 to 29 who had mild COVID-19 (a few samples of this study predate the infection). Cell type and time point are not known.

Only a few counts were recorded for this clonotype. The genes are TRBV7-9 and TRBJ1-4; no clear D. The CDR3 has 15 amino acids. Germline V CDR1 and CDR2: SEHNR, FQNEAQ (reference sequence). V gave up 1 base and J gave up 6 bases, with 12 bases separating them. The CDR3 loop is CASSLGPPSHEKLFF. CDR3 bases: TGTGCCAGCAGCTTAGGGCCGCCGTCCCATGAAAAACTGTTTTTT.

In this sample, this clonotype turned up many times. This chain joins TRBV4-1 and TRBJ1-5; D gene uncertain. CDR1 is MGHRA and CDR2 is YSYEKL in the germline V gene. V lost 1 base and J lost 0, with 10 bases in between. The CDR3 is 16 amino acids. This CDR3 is CASSQGPTYSNQPQHF. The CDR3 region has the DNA TGCGCCAGCAGCCAAGGCCCGACCTATAGCAATCAGCCCCAGCATTTT.

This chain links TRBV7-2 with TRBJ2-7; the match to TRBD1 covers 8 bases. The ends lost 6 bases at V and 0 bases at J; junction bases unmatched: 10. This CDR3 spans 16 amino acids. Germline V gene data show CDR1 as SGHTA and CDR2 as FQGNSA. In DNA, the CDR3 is TGTGCCAGCAGAAAAACAGGGGGTGGGAGCTCCTACGAGCAGTACTTC. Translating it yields CASRKTGGGSSYEQYF. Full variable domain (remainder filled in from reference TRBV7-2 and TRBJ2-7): GAGVSQSPSNKVTEKGKDVELRCDPISGHTALYWYRQSLGQGLEFLIYFQGNSAPDKSGLPSDRFSAERTGGSVSTLTIQRTQQEDSAVYLCASRKTGGGSSYEQYFGPGTRLTVT.

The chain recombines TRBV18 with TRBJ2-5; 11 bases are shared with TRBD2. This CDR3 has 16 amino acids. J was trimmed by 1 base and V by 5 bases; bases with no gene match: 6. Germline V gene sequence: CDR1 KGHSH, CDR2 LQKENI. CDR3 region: CASSRSGTSGQETQYF. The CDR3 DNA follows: TGTGCCAGCTCAAGGTCCGGGACTAGCGGCCAAGAGACCCAGTACTTC.

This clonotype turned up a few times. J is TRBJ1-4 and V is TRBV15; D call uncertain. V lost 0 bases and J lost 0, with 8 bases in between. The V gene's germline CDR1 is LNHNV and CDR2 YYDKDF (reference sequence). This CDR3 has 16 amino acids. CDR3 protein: CATSRDPLATNEKLFF. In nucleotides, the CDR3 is TGTGCCACCAGCAGAGATCCCCTCGCAACTAATGAAAAACTGTTTTTT.

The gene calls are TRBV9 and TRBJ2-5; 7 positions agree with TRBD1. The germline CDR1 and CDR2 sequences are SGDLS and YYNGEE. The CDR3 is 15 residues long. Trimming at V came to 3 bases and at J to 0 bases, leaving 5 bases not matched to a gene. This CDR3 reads CASSGRDSYQETQYF. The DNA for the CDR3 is TGTGCCAGCAGCGGCCGGGACAGCTACCAAGAGACCCAGTACTTC.

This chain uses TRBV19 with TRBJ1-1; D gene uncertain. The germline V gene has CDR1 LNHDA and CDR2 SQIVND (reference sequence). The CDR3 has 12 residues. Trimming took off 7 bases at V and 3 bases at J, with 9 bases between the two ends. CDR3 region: CASNAAYTEAFF. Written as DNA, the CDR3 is TGTGCCAGTAACGCGGCGTACACTGAAGCTTTCTTT.

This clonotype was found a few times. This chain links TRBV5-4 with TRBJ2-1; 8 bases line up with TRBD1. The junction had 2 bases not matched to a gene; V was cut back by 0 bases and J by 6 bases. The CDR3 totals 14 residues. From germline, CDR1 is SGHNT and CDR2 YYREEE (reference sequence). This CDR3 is CASSLGTGSNEQFF. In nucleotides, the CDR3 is TGTGCCAGCAGCTTGGGGACAGGGAGCAATGAGCAGTTCTTC.

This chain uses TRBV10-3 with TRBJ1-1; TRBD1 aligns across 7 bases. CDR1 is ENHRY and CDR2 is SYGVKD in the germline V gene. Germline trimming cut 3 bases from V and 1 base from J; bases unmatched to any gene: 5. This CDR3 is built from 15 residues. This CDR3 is CAISEAGGENTEAFF. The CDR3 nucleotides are TGTGCCATCAGTGAAGCAGGGGGGGAGAACACTGAAGCTTTCTTT.

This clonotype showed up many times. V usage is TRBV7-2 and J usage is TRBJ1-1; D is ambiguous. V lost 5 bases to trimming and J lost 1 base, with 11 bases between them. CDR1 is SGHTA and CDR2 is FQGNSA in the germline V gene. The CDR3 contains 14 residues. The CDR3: CASSPRARNTEAFF. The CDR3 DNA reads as TGTGCCAGCAGCCCTAGAGCGAGGAACACTGAAGCTTTCTTT.

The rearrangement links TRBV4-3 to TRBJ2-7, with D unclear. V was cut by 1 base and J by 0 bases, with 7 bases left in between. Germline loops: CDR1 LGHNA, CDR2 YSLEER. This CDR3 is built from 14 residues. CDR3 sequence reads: CASSQVESSYEQYV. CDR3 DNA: TGCGCCAGCAGCCAAGTAGAAAGCTCCTACGAGCAGTACGTC.

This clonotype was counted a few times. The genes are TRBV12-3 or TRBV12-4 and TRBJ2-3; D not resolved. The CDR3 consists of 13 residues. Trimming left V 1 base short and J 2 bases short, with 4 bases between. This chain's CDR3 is CASSLDYTDTQYF. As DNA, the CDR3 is TGTGCCAGCAGTTTAGACTACACAGATACGCAGTATTTT.

CDR3 protein: CASSQVPQTSNSPLHF. As DNA, the CDR3 is TGCGCCAGCAGCCAAGTCCCACAGACATCTAATTCACCCCTCCACTTT. The V call is TRBV4-3, the J call TRBJ1-6; D is ambiguous. V lost 1 base and J lost 6, with 13 bases in between. Looked up from germline, CDR1 is LGHNA and CDR2 is YSLEER. The CDR3 spans 16 residues.

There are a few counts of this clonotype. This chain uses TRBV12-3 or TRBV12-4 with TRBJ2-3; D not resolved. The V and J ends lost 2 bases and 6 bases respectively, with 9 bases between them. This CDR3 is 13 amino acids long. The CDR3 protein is CASSLLGFDTQYF. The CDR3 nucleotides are TGTGCCAGCAGTTTACTGGGGTTCGATACGCAGTATTTT.

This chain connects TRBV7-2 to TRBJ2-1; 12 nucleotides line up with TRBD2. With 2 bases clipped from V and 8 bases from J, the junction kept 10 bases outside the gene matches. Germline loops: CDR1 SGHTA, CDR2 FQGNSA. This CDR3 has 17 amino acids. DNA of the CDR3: TGTGCCAGCAGCTTATCAGTTCTAGCGGGGGGGCGCGATGAGCAGTTCTTC. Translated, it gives CASSLSVLAGGRDEQFF.

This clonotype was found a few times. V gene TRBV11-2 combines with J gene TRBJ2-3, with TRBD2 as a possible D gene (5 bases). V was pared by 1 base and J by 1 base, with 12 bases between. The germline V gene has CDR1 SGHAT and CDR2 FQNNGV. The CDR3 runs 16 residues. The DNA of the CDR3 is TGTGCCAGCAGCTTAGGAGGGTGGAGAGGCACAGATACGCAGTATTTT. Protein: CASSLGGWRGTDTQYF.

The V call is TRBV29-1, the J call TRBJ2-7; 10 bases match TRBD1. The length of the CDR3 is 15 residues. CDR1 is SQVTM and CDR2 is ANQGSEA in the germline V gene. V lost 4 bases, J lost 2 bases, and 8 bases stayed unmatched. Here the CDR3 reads CSVVKGTGDTYEQYF. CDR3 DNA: TGCAGCGTTGTTAAGGGGACAGGGGACACCTACGAGCAGTACTTC.